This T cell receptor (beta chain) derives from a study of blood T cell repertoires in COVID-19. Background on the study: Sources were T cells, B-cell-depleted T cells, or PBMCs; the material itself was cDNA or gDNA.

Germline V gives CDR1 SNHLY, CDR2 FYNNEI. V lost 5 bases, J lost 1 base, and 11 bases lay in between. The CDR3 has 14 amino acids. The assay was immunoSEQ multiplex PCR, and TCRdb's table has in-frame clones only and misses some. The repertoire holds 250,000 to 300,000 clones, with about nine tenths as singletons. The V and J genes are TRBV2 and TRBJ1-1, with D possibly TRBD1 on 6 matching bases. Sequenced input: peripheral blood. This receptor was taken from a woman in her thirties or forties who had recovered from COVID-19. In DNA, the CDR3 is TGTGCCAGCAGTTGGGGGGGCCCGAACACTGAAGCTTTCTTT. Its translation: CASSWGGPNTEAFF.